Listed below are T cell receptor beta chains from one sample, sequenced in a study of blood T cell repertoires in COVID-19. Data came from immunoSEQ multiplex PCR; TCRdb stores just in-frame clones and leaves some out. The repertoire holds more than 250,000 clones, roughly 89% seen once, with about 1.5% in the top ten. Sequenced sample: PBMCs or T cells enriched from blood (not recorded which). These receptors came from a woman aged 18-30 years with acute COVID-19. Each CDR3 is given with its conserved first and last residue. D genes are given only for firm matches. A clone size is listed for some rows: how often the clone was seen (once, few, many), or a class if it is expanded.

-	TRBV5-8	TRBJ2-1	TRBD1	CASSSGQGAGNEQFF	TGTGCCAGCAGCTCCGGACAGGGGGCAGGGAATGAGCAGTTCTTC
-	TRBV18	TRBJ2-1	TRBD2	CASSPRAGGPSNEQFF	TGTGCCAGCTCACCCAGGGCGGGAGGGCCTTCCAATGAGCAGTTCTTC
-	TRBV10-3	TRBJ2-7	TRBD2	CAISEWRGTYEQYF	TGTGCCATCAGTGAATGGCGGGGGACCTACGAGCAGTACTTC
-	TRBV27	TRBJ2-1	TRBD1	CASRLTGTAFRNEQFF	TGTGCCAGCAGGCTAACCGGGACAGCCTTCCGCAATGAGCAGTTCTTC
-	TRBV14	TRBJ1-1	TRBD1	CASSVLQGAGTEAFF	TGTGCCAGCAGCGTTTTACAGGGGGCCGGGACTGAAGCTTTCTTT
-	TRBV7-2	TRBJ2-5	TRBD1	CASSPRQGVQETQYF	TGTGCCAGCAGCCCGCGACAGGGAGTTCAAGAGACCCAGTACTTC
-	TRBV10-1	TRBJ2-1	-	CASSDRFNRNEQFF	TGCGCCAGCAGTGACAGGTTTAACAGGAATGAGCAGTTCTTC
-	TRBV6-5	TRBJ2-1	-	CASSYSTNEQFF	TGTGCCAGCAGTTACTCGACTAATGAGCAGTTCTTC
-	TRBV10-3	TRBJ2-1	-	CAISESGEINEQFF	TGTGCCATCAGTGAGTCAGGGGAAATCAATGAGCAGTTCTTC
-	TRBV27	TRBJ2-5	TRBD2	CASSPRTSEETQYF	TGTGCCAGCAGTCCCAGGACTAGTGAGGAGACCCAGTACTTC
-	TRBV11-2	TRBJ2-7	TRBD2	CASSGTGTSGRFGEQYF	TGTGCCAGCAGCGGGACCGGGACTAGCGGGAGGTTCGGCGAGCAGTACTTC
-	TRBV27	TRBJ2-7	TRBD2	CASGGLREQYF	TGTGCCAGCGGGGGACTACGGGAGCAGTACTTC
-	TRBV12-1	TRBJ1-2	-	CASSFSRQVAYYGYTF	TGTGCCAGCAGCTTTTCCCGACAGGTAGCATACTATGGCTACACCTTC
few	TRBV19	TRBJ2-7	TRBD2	CASTGTSGPSYEQYF	TGTGCCAGTACGGGGACTAGCGGGCCCTCCTACGAGCAGTACTTC
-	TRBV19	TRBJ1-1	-	CASSPMAGTEAFF	TGTGCCAGTAGTCCTATGGCAGGGACTGAAGCTTTCTTT
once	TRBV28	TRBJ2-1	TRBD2	CASSLASVGVLVAGRPNNEQFF	TGTGCCAGCAGTTTAGCTTCCGTCGGGGTTCTGGTAGCGGGGCGGCCCAACAATGAGCAGTTCTTC
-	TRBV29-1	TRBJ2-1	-	CSARIAGDNEQFF	TGCAGCGCCCGAATAGCCGGTGACAATGAGCAGTTCTTC
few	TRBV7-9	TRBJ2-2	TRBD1	CASSLSLGQHTGELFF	TGTGCCAGCAGCTTATCTTTGGGACAGCACACCGGGGAGCTGTTTTTT
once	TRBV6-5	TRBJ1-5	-	CASETGYSNQPQHF	TGTGCCAGTGAAACAGGTTATAGCAATCAGCCCCAGCATTTT
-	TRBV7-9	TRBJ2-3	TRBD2	CASAMGGGTDTQYF	TGTGCCAGCGCGATGGGGGGGGGCACAGATACGCAGTATTTT
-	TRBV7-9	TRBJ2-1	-	CASSLKPPESRYINEQFF	TGTGCCAGCAGCTTAAAACCACCGGAGAGTCGGTATATCAATGAGCAGTTCTTC
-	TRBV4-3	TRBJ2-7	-	CASSQVGDSGRYEQYF	TGCGCCAGCAGCCAAGTGGGGGACTCAGGACGCTACGAGCAGTACTTC
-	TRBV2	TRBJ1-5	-	CASSGPSLGPQHF	TGTGCCAGCAGTGGGCCATCTCTTGGGCCCCAGCATTTT
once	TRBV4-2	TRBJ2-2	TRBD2	CARTRTSGNTGELFF	TGTGCCAGAACTAGGACTAGCGGTAACACCGGGGAGCTGTTTTTT
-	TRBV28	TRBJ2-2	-	CASSLWRATNTGELFF	TGTGCCAGCAGTTTATGGCGGGCCACGAACACCGGGGAGCTGTTTTTT
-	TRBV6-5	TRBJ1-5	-	CASSIQGSQPQHF	TGTGCCAGCAGTATACAGGGTTCTCAGCCCCAGCATTTT
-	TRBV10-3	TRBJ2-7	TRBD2	CAISESGTSGRSGQYF	TGTGCCATCAGTGAGTCAGGGACTAGCGGGAGGTCGGGGCAGTACTTC
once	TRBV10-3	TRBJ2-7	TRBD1	CAISGTGGNEQYF	TGTGCCATCAGTGGGACAGGCGGCAACGAGCAGTACTTC
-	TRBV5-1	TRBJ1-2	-	CASSSLETGDYGYTF	TGCGCCAGCAGCTCGTTAGAGACAGGAGACTATGGCTACACCTTC
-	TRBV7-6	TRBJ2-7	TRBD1	CASSLGYRDRGHEQYF	TGTGCCAGCAGCTTAGGGTACCGGGACAGGGGTCACGAGCAGTACTTC
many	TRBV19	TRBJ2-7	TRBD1	CASSRQGGDEQYF	TGTGCCAGTAGTCGACAGGGGGGGGACGAGCAGTACTTC
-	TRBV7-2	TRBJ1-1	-	CASSLVEGTEAFF	TGTGCCAGCAGCTTAGTGGAGGGCACTGAAGCTTTCTTT
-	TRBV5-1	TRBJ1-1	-	CASSLKSAEMNTEAFF	TGCGCCAGCAGCTTGAAGTCAGCGGAGATGAACACTGAAGCTTTCTTT
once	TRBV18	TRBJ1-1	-	CASSPLSGGEAFF	TGTGCCAGCTCACCATTATCCGGGGGTGAAGCTTTCTTT
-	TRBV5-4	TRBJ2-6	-	CASSLGFSGANVLTF	TGTGCCAGCAGCCTAGGCTTCTCTGGGGCCAACGTCCTGACTTTC
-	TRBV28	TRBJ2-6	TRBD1	CASRKGQGLSGANVLTF	TGTGCCAGCAGGAAGGGACAGGGCTTATCTGGGGCCAACGTCCTGACTTTC
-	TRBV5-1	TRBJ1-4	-	CASKARGEKLFF	TGCGCCAGCAAGGCCAGGGGTGAAAAACTGTTTTTT
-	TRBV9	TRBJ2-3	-	CASSVARPHHAFTDTQYF	TGTGCCAGCAGCGTAGCTAGGCCACACCACGCCTTCACAGATACGCAGTATTTT
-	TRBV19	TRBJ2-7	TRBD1	CASSIGTGGTYEQYF	TGTGCCAGTAGTATAGGTACAGGGGGCACCTACGAGCAGTACTTC
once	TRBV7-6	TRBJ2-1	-	CASSLGAVPYNEQFF	TGTGCCAGCAGCTTAGGGGCAGTCCCCTACAATGAGCAGTTCTTC
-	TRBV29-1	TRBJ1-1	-	CSVGEQGLNTEAFF	TGCAGCGTAGGAGAACAGGGTCTGAACACTGAAGCTTTCTTT